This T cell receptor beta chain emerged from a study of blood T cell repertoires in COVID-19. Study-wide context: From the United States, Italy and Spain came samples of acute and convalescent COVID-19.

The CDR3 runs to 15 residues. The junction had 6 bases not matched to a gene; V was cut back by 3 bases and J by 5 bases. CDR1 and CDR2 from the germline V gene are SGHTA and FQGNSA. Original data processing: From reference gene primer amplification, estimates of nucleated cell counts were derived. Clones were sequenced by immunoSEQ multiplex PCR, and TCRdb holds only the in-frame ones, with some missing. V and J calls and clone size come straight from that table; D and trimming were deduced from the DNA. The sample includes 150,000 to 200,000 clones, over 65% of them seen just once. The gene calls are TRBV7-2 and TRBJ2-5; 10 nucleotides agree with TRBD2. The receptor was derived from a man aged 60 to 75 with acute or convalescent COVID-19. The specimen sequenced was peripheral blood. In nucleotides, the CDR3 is TGTGCCAGCAGCTTTCAAGCGGGGGGGGTCGAGACCCAGTACTTC. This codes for CASSFQAGGVETQYF.